This T cell receptor (beta chain) was identified during a study of OX40 agonist ivuxolimab in advanced cancers. Study details: Hepatocellular carcinoma, melanoma, renal cell or head and neck cancer occurred in dose-escalation patients.

The timepoints at which blood was sampled were baseline, cycle 4 day 1, and cycle 7 day 1. Only in-frame clones appear in the TCRdb table, and some are missing; sequencing was by immunoSEQ multiplex PCR. The sample holds around 68,000 clones, about nine tenths seen once. Points on this clone: Its target is unknown.

Study-level points and caveats: More expanded clones were seen, on average, in CD8+ T cells than in CD4+.

J was trimmed by 2 bases and V by 8 bases; bases with no gene match: 6. Germline values: CDR1 MDHEN, CDR2 SYDVKM. The CDR3 covers 13 residues. Sequences were derived from CD4+ or CD8+ T cells sorted from blood, sampled in a trial of the OX40 agonist ivuxolimab. This chain uses TRBV28 with TRBJ2-7, with 7 positions matching TRBD1. The clonotype was recovered from an adult with an advanced solid tumor such as melanoma, head and neck, liver or kidney cancer. This CDR3 is CASATGQAYEQYF. For the CDR3, the DNA is TGTGCCAGCGCCACCGGACAGGCCTACGAGCAGTACTTC.